This T cell receptor beta chain is from a study of blood T cell repertoires in COVID-19. Study-level background: COVID-19 samples, acute and convalescent, were from the United States, Italy and Spain. PBMCs, B-cell-depleted T cells, or T cells were the source of the cDNA or gDNA that made up the material.

The assay was immunoSEQ multiplex PCR, and TCRdb's table has in-frame clones only and misses some. The sample comprises over 200,000 clones, roughly 87% of which are singletons, and 11% rests with the top ten. Individuals drawn from under 30 US areas were roughly 18 to 95 years old. Cohorts were assigned according to the clinical history that participants reported. The table lists this clone with a count of one. Sequencing was performed on PBMCs or T cells enriched from blood (not recorded which). This sequence originates from a man aged 25-40 years who had recovered from COVID-19.

The CDR3 sequence is CASSPRTRRQETQYF. The CDR3 DNA sequence: TGCGCCAGCAGCCCCCGGACTAGGCGGCAAGAGACCCAGTACTTC. The rearrangement links TRBV5-1 to TRBJ2-5, with 7 bases that match TRBD2. The CDR3 runs 15 residues. V shed 4 bases and J 2 bases; nucleotides not matched to a gene: 8. The germline V gene has CDR1 SGHRS and CDR2 YFSETQ.